This T cell receptor (beta chain) came from a study of shared clonotypes between healthy human individuals. Sequenced by immunoSEQ multiplex PCR; TCRdb stores in-frame clones only, minus some. The table has approximately 2.5 million clones, approximately 94% seen once; the top ten hold 0.36%. This CDR3 region has 16 residues. Germline CDR1 and CDR2: LGHNA and YNFKEQ. The junction had 4 bases not matched to a gene; V was cut back by 2 bases and J by 0 bases. Sample: naive CD4+ T cells from PBMCs. Sample subset: CD45RA+ positively selected. The rearrangement uses TRBV4-2 and TRBJ1-3; 7 nucleotides match TRBD1. The clonotype was recovered from a man between 18 and 35 years old in good health. Some clones in this sample may be carry-over from other donors' samples. CDR3 protein: CASSQPTGASGNTIYF. The CDR3 nucleotides read TGTGCCAGCAGCCAACCAACAGGGGCCTCTGGAAACACCATATATTTT.